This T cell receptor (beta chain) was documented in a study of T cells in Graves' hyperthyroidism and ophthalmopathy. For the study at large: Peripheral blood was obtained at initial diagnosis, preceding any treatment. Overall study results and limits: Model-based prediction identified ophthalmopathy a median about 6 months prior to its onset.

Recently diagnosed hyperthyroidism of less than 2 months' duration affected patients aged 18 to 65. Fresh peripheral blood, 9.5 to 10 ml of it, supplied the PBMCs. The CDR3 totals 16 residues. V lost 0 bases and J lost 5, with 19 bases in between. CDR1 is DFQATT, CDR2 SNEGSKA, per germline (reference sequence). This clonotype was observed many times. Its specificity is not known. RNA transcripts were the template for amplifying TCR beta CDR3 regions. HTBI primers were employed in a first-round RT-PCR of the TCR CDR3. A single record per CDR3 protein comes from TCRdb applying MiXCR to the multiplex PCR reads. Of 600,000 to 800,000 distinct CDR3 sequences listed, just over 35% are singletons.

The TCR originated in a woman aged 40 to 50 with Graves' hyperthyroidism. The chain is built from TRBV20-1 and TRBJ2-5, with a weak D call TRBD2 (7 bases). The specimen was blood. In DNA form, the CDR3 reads TGCAGTGCTAGAGATGGGGCGGGGGCTTCGGGTGAGACCCAGTACTTC. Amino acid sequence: CSARDGAGASGETQYF.